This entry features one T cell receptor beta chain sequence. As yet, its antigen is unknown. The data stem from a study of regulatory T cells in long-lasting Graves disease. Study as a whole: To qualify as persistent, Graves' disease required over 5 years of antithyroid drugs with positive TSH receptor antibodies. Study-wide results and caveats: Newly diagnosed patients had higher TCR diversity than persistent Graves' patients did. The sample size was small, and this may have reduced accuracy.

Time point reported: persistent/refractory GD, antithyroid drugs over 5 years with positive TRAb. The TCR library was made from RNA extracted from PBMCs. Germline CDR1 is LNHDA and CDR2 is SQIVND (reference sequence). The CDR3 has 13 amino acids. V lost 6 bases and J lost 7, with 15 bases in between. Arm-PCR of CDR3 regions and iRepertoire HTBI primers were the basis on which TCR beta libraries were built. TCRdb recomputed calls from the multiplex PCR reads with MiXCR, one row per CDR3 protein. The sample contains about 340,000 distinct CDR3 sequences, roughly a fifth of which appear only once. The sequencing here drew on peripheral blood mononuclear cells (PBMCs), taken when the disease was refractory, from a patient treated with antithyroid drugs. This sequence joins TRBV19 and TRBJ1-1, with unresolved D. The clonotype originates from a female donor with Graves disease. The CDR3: CASRMVGLGEAFF. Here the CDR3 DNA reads TGTGCCAGTAGGATGGTAGGGCTCGGTGAAGCTTTCTTT. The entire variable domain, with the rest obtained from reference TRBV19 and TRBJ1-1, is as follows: DGGITQSPKYLFRKEGQNVTLSCEQNLNHDAMYWYRQDPGQGLRLIYYSQIVNDFQKGDIAEGYSVSREKKESFPLTVTSAQKNPTAFYLCASRMVGLGEAFFGQGTRLTVV.